These 25 T cell receptor beta chains were all obtained from the same sample, sequenced in a study of Ad26.COV2.S vaccination and SARS-CoV-2 variants. TCRdb's copy holds only in-frame clones and misses some; the assay was immunoSEQ multiplex PCR. The repertoire holds roughly 500,000 clones, with 87% as singletons. The treatment: roughly 20 received Ad26.COV2.S at low or high dose, single or two shots; 5 received placebo; per-sample allocation not given. It was on day 63 after the first vaccine or placebo injection that samples were taken. The starting material was peripheral blood, obtained in a trial of Ad26.COV2.S vaccine versus placebo. The receptors come from a person aged 18-65 years who received the Ad26.COV2.S COVID-19 vaccine or a placebo.

The chain is built from TRBV6-5 and TRBJ1-1; TRBD1 is a possible D gene (5 bases). This CDR3 is built from 15 residues. The V gene's germline CDR1 is MNHEY and CDR2 SVGAGI. Trimming shortened V by 2 bases and J by 5 bases, and 15 bases separated the two germline ends. CDR3 bases: TGTGCCAGCAGTTACATCCCAGGGCCAGGGACTGAAGCTTTCTTT. It is translated as CASSYIPGPGTEAFF.

This chain uses TRBV14 with TRBJ2-7; the D gene is possibly TRBD1 (6 bases). Germline CDR1 SGHDN, CDR2 FVKESK. This CDR3 comprises 13 residues. Trimming removed 2 bases at V and 5 bases at J, with 10 bases between. CDR3 sequence reads: CASSQNRADEQYF. In DNA form, the CDR3 reads TGTGCCAGCAGCCAAAACAGGGCTGACGAGCAGTACTTC.

V and J are TRBV19 and TRBJ1-1; no firm D call. From germline, CDR1 is LNHDA and CDR2 SQIVND (reference sequence). The CDR3 totals 12 residues. Trimming stripped 3 bases from V and 7 bases from J, with 9 bases between. CDR3 protein: CASSIDAGEAFF. In DNA, the CDR3 is TGTGCCAGTAGTATTGATGCGGGTGAAGCTTTCTTT.

J is TRBJ1-2 and V is TRBV2; D gene unclear. Deletions cut 4 bases from V and 2 bases from J, with 11 bases between. The length of the CDR3 is 14 residues. CDR1 is SNHLY and CDR2 is FYNNEI in the germline V gene. The DNA for the CDR3 is TGTGCCAGCAGTGTCGCTCGGCCCAACTATGGCTACACCTTC. Protein: CASSVARPNYGYTF.

This chain uses TRBV11-2 with TRBJ1-2, with 7 bases lining up with TRBD1. This CDR3 is 14 amino acids long. Germline CDR1 is SGHAT and CDR2 is FQNNGV. Trimming removed 5 bases from V and 2 bases from J; junction bases left unmatched: 5. The CDR3 reads CASSPETGNYGYTF. CDR3 nucleotides: TGTGCCAGCAGCCCTGAGACAGGGAACTATGGCTACACCTTC.

J is TRBJ2-7 and V is TRBV15; 11 nucleotides line up with TRBD1. J gave up 4 bases and V 5 bases, and 7 bases lay outside the gene matches. The length of the CDR3 is 15 residues. Per germline, CDR1 LNHNV and CDR2 YYDKDF (reference sequence). The CDR3, as DNA: TGTGCCACCAGCCAACGGACAGGGGGCGGGTACGAGCAGTACTTC. Its protein is CATSQRTGGGYEQYF.

The CDR3 DNA reads TGTGCCAGCAGTTTAATTGTCAGCACTGAAGCTTTCTTT. This encodes CASSLIVSTEAFF. The rearrangement links TRBV28 to TRBJ1-1; D uncertain. There are 13 residues in the CDR3. Between the trimmed V and J ends, which lost 2 bases and 4 bases, there was a span of 8 bases. Germline CDR1 and CDR2: MDHEN and SYDVKM.

The chain joins TRBV11-2 to TRBJ2-7; 7 nucleotides line up with TRBD1. Germline CDR1 is SGHAT and CDR2 is FQNNGV. Trimming removed 4 bases from V and 7 bases from J; junction bases left unmatched: 7. CDR3 size: 13 residues. The DNA of the CDR3 is TGTGCCAGCAGCTCATACAGGGGCGGGGAGCAGTACTTC. This codes for CASSSYRGGEQYF. The whole variable domain, filled in from reference TRBV11-2 and TRBJ2-7, reads EAGVAQSPRYKIIEKRQSVAFWCNPISGHATLYWYQQILGQGPKLLIQFQNNGVVDDSQLPKDRFSAERLKGVDSTLKIQPAKLEDSAVYLCASSSYRGGEQYFGPGTRLTVT.

This chain uses TRBV6-5 with TRBJ2-5; 9 bases map to TRBD2. The V gene end was trimmed by 7 bases and the J gene end by 5 bases; junction bases not matched to a gene: 8. The germline V gene encodes CDR1 MNHEY and CDR2 SVGAGI. The length of the CDR3 is 14 residues. CDR3 sequence (DNA): TGTGCCAGCACTTGGACTAGCGAAATGGAGACCCAGTACTTC. Translated: CASTWTSEMETQYF.

Concerning this clone itself: This specimen includes other DNA sequences encoding the same CDR3. The chain couples TRBV20-1 to TRBJ2-5; D remains ambiguous. Germline V lookup: CDR1 DFQATT, CDR2 SNEGSKA (reference sequence). V dropped 5 bases and J dropped 3 bases, with 4 bases sitting between them. The CDR3 is 10 residues long. The CDR3 loop is CSAGEETQYF. The CDR3 region has the DNA TGCAGTGCTGGGGAAGAGACCCAGTACTTC.

V usage is TRBV4-1 and J usage is TRBJ2-1, with 8 bases fitting TRBD2. This CDR3 spans 15 amino acids. V shed 1 base, J shed 8 bases, and the junction held 7 bases outside the gene matches. Germline V CDR1 and CDR2: MGHRA, YSYEKL. In DNA form, the CDR3 reads TGCGCCAGCAGCCAAGTAAGCGGGGGAATCTATGAGCAGTTCTTC. The encoded protein is CASSQVSGGIYEQFF.

The gene calls are TRBV6-1 and TRBJ2-5, with 9 bases lining up with TRBD2. Germline-derived CDR1 and CDR2 are MNHNS and SASEGT. The V gene end was trimmed by 2 bases and the J gene end by 4 bases; junction bases not matched to a gene: 8. The CDR3 spans 16 residues. The CDR3 loop is CASSERSLAGRETQYF. Here the CDR3 DNA reads TGTGCCAGCAGTGAAAGGTCGCTAGCGGGAAGAGAGACCCAGTACTTC.

The rearrangement uses TRBV27 and TRBJ2-7; perhaps D is TRBD1 or TRBD2 (5 bases each). CDR1 and CDR2 (germline): MNHEY, SMNVEV (reference sequence). The V gene lost 0 bases and the J gene lost 5 bases, with 5 bases spanning the gap. The CDR3 runs to 12 residues. The CDR3 spells CASSLSGDEQYF. The CDR3 DNA reads as TGTGCCAGCAGTTTATCGGGGGACGAGCAGTACTTC.

This chain joins TRBV27 and TRBJ2-6, with D unclear. Trimming took off 2 bases at V and 0 bases at J, with 11 bases between the two ends. This CDR3 spans 17 amino acids. Germline CDR1 and CDR2: MNHEY and SMNVEV (reference sequence). The CDR3 nucleotides read TGTGCCAGCAGTTTAGTGACACGGTTCTCTGGGGCCAACGTCCTGACTTTC. As protein: CASSLVTRFSGANVLTF.

This clone was picked up many times. The chain combines TRBV29-1 with TRBJ1-3; D possibly corresponds to TRBD1 (6 bases). Germline CDR1 is SQVTM and CDR2 is ANQGSEA. This CDR3 comprises 15 residues. V lost 4 bases to trimming and J lost 2 bases, with 15 bases between them. As DNA, the CDR3 is TGCAGCGTTGGAGGGGACAACTCCCCTGGAAACACCATATATTTT. Its protein product is CSVGGDNSPGNTIYF.

As DNA, the CDR3 is TGCGCCAGCAGCCCAGTAGGAGGGTTTAATGAAAAACTGTTTTTT. Protein sequence: CASSPVGGFNEKLFF. The V call is TRBV5-1, the J call TRBJ1-4; the D is unclear. The CDR3 is made up of 15 amino acids. V was cut by 4 bases and J by 4 bases, with 14 bases left in between. Germline assignment: CDR1 SGHRS and CDR2 YFSETQ. Combining the CDR3 with reference TRBV5-1 and TRBJ1-4 gives the whole variable domain KAGVTQTPRYLIKTRGQQVTLSCSPISGHRSVSWYQQTPGQGLQFLFEYFSETQRNKGNFPGRFSGRQFSNSRSEMNVSTLELGDSALYLCASSPVGGFNEKLFFGSGTQLSVL.

In DNA, the CDR3 is TGTGCCAGCTCCTCCTTTATGCAGGTTAACTATGGCTACACCTTC. Translating gives CASSSFMQVNYGYTF. This sequence joins TRBV27 and TRBJ1-2; no definite D call. From germline, CDR1 is MNHEY and CDR2 SMNVEV (reference sequence). CDR3 length equals 15 residues. Trimming removed 8 bases from V and 1 base from J, with 17 bases in between.

The rearrangement uses TRBV28 and TRBJ1-2; D might be TRBD1 (5 bases). V was cut by 6 bases and J by 6 bases, with 17 bases left in between. Germline V gene lookup returns CDR1 MDHEN and CDR2 SYDVKM. The CDR3 has 14 residues. As DNA, the CDR3 is TGTGCCAGCAGATACGGGAGCAGGGTGGATGGCTACACCTTC. Translated: CASRYGSRVDGYTF.

V and J are TRBV5-6 and TRBJ1-6; D is uncertain. Germline V CDR1 and CDR2: SGHDT, YYEEEE. V dropped 4 bases and J dropped 0 bases, with 11 bases sitting between them. This CDR3 has 16 residues. The CDR3 DNA is TGTGCCAGCAGCGACACTCCAAGCTCCTATAATTCACCCCTCCACTTT. Protein product: CASSDTPSSYNSPLHF.

This clone has a single count. V is TRBV27 and J is TRBJ2-2; D may be TRBD2 (6 bases). Germline V gives CDR1 MNHEY, CDR2 SMNVEV (reference sequence). The CDR3 length is 18 residues. Trimming shortened V by 6 bases and J by 1 base, and 21 bases separated the two germline ends. The CDR3 DNA follows: TGTGCCAGCAGGGGCAGCGAGGGCTATAGCGGGAACACCGGGGAGCTGTTTTTT. It yields the protein CASRGSEGYSGNTGELFF.

CDR3 bases: TGTGCCATCAGTGAAAAGAATACAGGGGGCGAGAGTGAGCAGTTCTTC. Translation: CAISEKNTGGESEQFF. This chain links TRBV10-3 with TRBJ2-1, with 9 bases lining up with TRBD1. CDR3 length: 16 residues. Germline CDR1 reads ENHRY; CDR2 reads SYGVKD. Trimming cost V 3 bases and J 9 bases; bases outside gene matches: 12.

The V call is TRBV6-5, the J call TRBJ1-5; D gene unclear. The CDR3 sequence is 12 residues long. The V gene lost 7 bases and the J gene lost 2 bases, with 6 bases spanning the gap. The germline CDR1 and CDR2 sequences are MNHEY and SVGAGI. The CDR3 protein is CASTFGNQPQHF. In DNA form, the CDR3 reads TGTGCCAGCACTTTCGGCAATCAGCCCCAGCATTTT.

V usage is TRBV6-6 and J usage is TRBJ2-7; D unclear. The CDR3 totals 12 residues. The V and J ends lost 2 bases and 0 bases respectively, with 2 bases between them. In germline, CDR1 is MNHNY, CDR2 SVGAGI (reference sequence). The CDR3 nucleotides read TGTGCCAGCAGTTACGTCTCCTACGAGCAGTACTTC. Amino acid sequence: CASSYVSYEQYF.

This clone was picked up one time. V gene TRBV27 combines with J gene TRBJ2-7, with 12 bases matching TRBD2. Trimming cost V 6 bases and J 7 bases; bases outside gene matches: 4. Germline V CDR1 and CDR2: MNHEY, SMNVEV (reference sequence). The CDR3 covers 13 residues. The CDR3 loop reads CASRLAGGREQYF. CDR3 DNA sequence: TGTGCCAGCAGGCTAGCGGGAGGGAGGGAGCAGTACTTC.

The chain couples TRBV5-1 to TRBJ1-1; D uncertain. Trimming cost V 0 bases and J 1 base, with 13 bases left between them. The germline V gene encodes CDR1 SGHRS and CDR2 YFSETQ. This CDR3 has 16 residues. The CDR3 loop is CASSLANGFPNTEAFF. CDR3 coding DNA: TGCGCCAGCAGCTTGGCCAACGGATTCCCGAACACTGAAGCTTTCTTT. Looking up the rest from reference TRBV5-1 and TRBJ1-1 gives the full variable domain: KAGVTQTPRYLIKTRGQQVTLSCSPISGHRSVSWYQQTPGQGLQFLFEYFSETQRNKGNFPGRFSGRQFSNSRSEMNVSTLELGDSALYLCASSLANGFPNTEAFFGQGTRLTVV.